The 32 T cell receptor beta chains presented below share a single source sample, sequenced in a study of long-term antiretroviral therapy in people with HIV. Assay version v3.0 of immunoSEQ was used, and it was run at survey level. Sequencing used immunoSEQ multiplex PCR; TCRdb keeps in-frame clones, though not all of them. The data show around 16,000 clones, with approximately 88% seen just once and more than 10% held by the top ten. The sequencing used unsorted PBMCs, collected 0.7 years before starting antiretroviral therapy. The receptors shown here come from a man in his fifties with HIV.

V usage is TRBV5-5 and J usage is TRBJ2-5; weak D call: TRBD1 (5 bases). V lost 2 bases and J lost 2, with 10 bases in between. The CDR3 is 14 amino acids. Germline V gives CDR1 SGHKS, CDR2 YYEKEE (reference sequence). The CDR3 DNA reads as TGTGCCAGCAGCTTTACGACAGTTCAAGAGACCCAGTACTTC. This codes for CASSFTTVQETQYF.

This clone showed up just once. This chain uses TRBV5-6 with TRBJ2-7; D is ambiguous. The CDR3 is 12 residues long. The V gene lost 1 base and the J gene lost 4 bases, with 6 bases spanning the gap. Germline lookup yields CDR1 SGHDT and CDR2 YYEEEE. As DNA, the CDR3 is TGTGCCAGCAGCTTGCAGGAGTACGAGCAGTACTTC. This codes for CASSLQEYEQYF.

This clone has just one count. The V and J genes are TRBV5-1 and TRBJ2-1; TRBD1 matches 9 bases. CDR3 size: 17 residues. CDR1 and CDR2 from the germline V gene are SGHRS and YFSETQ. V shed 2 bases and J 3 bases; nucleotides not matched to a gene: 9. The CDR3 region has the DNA TGCGCCAGCAGCTTCCTAGGACAGGGGCTGGGCTACAATGAGCAGTTCTTC. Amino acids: CASSFLGQGLGYNEQFF.

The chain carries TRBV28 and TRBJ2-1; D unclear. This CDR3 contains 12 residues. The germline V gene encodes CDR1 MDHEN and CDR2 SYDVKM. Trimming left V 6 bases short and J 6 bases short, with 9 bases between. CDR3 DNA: TGTGCCAGCAGCCTGACGGGCAATGAGCAGTTCTTC. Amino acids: CASSLTGNEQFF.

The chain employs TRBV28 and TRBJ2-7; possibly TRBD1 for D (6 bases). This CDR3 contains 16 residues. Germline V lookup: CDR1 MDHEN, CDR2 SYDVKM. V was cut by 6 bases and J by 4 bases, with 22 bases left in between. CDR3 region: CASSPTLGHLPYEQYF. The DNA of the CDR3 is TGTGCCAGCAGCCCTACCCTGGGACACTTGCCGTACGAGCAGTACTTC.

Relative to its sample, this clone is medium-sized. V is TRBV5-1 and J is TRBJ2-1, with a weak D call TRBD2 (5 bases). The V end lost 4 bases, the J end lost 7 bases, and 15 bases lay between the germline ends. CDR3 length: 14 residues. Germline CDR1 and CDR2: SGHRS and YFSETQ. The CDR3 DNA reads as TGCGCCAGCAGCGGCGGACCGGAGGAGAATGAGCAGTTCTTC. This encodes CASSGGPEENEQFF.

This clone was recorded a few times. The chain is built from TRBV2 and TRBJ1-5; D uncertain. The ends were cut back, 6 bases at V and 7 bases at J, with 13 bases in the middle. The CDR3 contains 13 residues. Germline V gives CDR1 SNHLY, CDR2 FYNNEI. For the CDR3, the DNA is TGTGCCAGCAGCCCCGACTTATTACAGCCCCAGCATTTT. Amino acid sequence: CASSPDLLQPQHF.

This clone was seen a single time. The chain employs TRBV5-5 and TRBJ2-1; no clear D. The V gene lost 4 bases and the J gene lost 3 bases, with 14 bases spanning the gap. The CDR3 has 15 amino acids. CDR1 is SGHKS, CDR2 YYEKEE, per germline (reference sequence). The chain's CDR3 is CASSLVPDVYNEQFF. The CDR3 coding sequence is TGTGCCAGCAGCCTTGTTCCGGACGTCTACAATGAGCAGTTCTTC.

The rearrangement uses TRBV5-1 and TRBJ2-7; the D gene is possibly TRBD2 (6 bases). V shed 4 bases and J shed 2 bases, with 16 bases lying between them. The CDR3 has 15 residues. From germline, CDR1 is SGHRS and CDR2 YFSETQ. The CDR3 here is CASSPVAGPTYEQYF. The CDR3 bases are TGCGCCAGCAGCCCGGTGGCGGGGCCCACCTACGAGCAGTACTTC.

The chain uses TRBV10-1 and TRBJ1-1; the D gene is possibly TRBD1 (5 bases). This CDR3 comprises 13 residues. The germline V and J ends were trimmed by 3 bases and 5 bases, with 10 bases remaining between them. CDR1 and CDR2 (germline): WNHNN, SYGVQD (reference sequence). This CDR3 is CASSDGGSTEAFF. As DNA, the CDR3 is TGCGCCAGCAGTGACGGGGGTTCTACTGAAGCTTTCTTT.

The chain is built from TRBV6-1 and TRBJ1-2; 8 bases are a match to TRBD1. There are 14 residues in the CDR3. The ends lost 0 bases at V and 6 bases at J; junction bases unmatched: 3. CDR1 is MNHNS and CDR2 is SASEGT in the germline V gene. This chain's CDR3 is CASSEAWTGNGYTF. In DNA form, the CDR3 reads TGTGCCAGCAGTGAAGCGTGGACAGGGAATGGCTACACCTTC.

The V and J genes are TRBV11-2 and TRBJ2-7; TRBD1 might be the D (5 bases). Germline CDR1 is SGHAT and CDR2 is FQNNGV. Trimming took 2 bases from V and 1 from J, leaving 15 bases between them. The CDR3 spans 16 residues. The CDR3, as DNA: TGTGCCAGCAGCTTACCTACATGGGGCAGTTCCTACGAGCAGTACTTC. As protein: CASSLPTWGSSYEQYF.

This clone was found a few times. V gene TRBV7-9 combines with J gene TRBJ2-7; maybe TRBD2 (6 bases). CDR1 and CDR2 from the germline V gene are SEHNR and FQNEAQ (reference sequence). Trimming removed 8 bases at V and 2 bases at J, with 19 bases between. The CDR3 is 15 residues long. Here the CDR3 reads CASGGTDPITYEQYF. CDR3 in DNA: TGTGCCAGCGGCGGGACTGATCCGATTACCTACGAGCAGTACTTC.

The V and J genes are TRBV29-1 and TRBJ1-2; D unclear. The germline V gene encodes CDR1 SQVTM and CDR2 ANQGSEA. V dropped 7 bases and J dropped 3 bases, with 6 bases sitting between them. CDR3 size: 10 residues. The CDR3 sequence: CSAADYGYTF. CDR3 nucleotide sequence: TGCAGCGCCGCAGACTATGGCTACACCTTC.

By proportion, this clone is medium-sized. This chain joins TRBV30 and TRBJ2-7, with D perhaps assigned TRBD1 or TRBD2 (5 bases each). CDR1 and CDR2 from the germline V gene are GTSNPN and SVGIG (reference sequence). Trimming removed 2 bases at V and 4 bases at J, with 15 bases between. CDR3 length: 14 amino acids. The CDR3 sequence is CAWSHGAVGYEQYF. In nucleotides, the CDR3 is TGTGCCTGGAGTCACGGGGCTGTCGGGTACGAGCAGTACTTC.

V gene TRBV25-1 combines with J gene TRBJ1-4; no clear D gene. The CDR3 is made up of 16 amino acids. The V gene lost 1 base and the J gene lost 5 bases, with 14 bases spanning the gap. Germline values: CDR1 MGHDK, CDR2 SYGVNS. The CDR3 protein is CASSEFGYGPNEKLFF. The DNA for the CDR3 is TGTGCCAGCAGTGAATTTGGGTACGGCCCAAATGAAAAACTGTTTTTT. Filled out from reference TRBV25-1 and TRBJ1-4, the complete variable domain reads EADIYQTPRYLVIGTGKKITLECSQTMGHDKMYWYQQDPGMELHLIHYSYGVNSTEKGDLSSESTVSRIRTEHFPLTLESARPSHTSQYLCASSEFGYGPNEKLFFGSGTQLSVL.

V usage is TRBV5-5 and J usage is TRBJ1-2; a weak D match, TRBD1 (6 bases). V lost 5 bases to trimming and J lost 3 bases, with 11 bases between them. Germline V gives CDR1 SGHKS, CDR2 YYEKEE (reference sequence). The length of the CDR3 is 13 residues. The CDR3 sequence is CASRGRGDYGYTF. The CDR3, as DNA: TGTGCCAGCAGGGGCAGGGGAGACTATGGCTACACCTTC. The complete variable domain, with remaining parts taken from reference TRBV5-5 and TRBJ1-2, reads DAGVTQSPTHLIKTRGQQVTLRCSPISGHKSVSWYQQVLGQGPQFIFQYYEKEERGRGNFPDRFSARQFPNYSSELNVNALLLGDSALYLCASRGRGDYGYTFGSGTRLTVV.

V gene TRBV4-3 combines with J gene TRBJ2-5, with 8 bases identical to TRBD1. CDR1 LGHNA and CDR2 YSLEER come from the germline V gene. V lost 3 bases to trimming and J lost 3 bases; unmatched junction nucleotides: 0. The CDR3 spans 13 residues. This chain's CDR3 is CASSQDREETQYF. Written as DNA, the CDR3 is TGCGCCAGCAGCCAGGACAGGGAAGAGACCCAGTACTTC.

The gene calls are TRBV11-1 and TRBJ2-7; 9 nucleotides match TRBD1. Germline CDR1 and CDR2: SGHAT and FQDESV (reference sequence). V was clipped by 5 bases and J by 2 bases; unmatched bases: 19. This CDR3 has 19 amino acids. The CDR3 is CASSPAGQGRNPEAYEQYF. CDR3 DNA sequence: TGTGCCAGCAGCCCAGCAGGACAGGGGCGAAACCCCGAAGCCTACGAGCAGTACTTC.

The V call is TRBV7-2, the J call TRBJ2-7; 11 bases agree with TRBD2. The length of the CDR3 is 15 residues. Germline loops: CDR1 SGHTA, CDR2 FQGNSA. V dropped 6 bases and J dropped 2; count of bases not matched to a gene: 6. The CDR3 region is CASSQGLAAAYEQYF. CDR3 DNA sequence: TGTGCCAGCAGTCAGGGACTAGCGGCTGCCTACGAGCAGTACTTC.

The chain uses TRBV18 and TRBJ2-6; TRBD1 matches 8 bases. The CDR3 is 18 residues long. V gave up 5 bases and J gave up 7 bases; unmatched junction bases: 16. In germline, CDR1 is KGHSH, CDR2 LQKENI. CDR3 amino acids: CASSYGSQGVIGANVLTF. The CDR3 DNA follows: TGTGCCAGCTCATACGGATCACAGGGGGTGATAGGAGCCAACGTCCTGACTTTC.

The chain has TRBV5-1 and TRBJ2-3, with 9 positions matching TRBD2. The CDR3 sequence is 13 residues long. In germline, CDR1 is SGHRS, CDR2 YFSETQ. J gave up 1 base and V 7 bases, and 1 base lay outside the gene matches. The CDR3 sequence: CASWTSGTDTQYF. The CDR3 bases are TGCGCCAGCTGGACTAGCGGCACAGATACGCAGTATTTT. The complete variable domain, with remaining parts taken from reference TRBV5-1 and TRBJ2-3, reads KAGVTQTPRYLIKTRGQQVTLSCSPISGHRSVSWYQQTPGQGLQFLFEYFSETQRNKGNFPGRFSGRQFSNSRSEMNVSTLELGDSALYLCASWTSGTDTQYFGPGTRLTVL.

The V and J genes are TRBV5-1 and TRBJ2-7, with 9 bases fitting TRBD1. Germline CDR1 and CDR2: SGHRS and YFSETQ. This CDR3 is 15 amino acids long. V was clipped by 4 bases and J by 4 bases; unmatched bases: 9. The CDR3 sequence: CASSPGQGTGYEQYF. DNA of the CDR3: TGCGCCAGCAGCCCCGGACAGGGGACGGGATACGAGCAGTACTTC.

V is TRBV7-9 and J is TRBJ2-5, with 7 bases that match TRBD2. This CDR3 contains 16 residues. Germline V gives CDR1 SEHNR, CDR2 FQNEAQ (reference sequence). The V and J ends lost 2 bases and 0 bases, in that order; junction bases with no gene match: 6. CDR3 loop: CASSLPRRGYQETQYF. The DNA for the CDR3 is TGTGCCAGCAGCTTACCCCGGCGGGGGTACCAAGAGACCCAGTACTTC.

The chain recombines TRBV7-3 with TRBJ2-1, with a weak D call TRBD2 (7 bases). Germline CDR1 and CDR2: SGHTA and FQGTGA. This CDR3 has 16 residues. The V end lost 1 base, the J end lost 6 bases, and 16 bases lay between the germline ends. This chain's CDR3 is CASSLRWGGRANEQFF. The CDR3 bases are TGTGCCAGCAGCTTAAGGTGGGGGGGCCGGGCCAATGAGCAGTTCTTC.

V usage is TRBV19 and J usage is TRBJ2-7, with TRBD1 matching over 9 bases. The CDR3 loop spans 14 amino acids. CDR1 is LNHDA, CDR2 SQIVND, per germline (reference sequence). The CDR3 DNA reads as TGTGGCCGGGGATGGGACAGGGTGTGGTACGAGCAGTACTTC. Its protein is CGRGWDRVWYEQYF.

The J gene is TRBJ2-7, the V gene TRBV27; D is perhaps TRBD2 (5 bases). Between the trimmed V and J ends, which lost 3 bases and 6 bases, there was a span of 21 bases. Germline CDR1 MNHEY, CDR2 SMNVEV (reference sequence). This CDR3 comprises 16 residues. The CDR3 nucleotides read TGTGCCAGCAGTTTGAGGGCTGGTTCTTTCTACCCCGAGCAGTACTTC. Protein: CASSLRAGSFYPEQYF.

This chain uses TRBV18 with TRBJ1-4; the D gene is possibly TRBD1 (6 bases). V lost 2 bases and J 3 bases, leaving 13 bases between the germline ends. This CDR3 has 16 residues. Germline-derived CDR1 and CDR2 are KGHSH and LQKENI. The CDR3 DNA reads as TGTGCCAGCTCACCAAATCAGGGGTTTGCTAATGAAAAACTGTTTTTT. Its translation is CASSPNQGFANEKLFF.

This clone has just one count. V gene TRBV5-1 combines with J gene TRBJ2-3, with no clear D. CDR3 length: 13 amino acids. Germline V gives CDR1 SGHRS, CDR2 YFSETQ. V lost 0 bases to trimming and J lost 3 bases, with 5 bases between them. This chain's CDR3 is CASSLAWTDTQYF. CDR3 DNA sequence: TGCGCCAGCAGCTTGGCCTGGACAGATACGCAGTATTTT.

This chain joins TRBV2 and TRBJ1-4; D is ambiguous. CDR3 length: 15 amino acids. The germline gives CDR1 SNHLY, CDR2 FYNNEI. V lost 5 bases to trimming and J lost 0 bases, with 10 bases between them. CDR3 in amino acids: CASSFLQTTNEKLFF. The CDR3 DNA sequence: TGTGCCAGCAGTTTTTTACAGACAACTAATGAAAAACTGTTTTTT.

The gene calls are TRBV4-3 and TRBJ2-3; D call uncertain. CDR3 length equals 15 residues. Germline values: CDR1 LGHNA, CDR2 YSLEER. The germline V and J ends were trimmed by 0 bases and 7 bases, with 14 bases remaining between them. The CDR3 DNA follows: TGCGCCAGCAGCCAAGATCAAGGACCATGGAATACGCAGTATTTT. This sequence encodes CASSQDQGPWNTQYF.

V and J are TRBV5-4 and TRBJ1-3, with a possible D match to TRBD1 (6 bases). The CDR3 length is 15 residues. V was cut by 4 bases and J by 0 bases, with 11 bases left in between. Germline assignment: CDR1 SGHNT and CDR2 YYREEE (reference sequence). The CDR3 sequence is CASSPGQFSGNTIYF. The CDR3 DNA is TGTGCCAGCAGCCCCGGACAGTTCTCTGGAAACACCATATATTTT.